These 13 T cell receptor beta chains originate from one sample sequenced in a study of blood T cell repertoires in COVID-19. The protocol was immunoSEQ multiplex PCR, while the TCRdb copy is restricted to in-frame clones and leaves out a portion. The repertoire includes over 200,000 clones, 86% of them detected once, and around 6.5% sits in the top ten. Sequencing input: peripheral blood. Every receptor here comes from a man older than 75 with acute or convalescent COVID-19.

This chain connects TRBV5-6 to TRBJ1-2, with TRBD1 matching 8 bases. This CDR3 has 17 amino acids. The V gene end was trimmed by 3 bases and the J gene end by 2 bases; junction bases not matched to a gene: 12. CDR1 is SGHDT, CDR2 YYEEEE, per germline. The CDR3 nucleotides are TGTGCCAGCAGCTCACGGACAGGGATTTTTTCGAACTATGGCTACACCTTC. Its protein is CASSSRTGIFSNYGYTF.

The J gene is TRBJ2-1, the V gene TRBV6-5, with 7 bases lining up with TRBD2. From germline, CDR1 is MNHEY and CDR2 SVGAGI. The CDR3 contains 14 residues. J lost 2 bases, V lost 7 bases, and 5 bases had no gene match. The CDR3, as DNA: TGTGCCAGCACGGTGGCGGGAGCCTACAATGAGCAGTTCTTC. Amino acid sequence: CASTVAGAYNEQFF.

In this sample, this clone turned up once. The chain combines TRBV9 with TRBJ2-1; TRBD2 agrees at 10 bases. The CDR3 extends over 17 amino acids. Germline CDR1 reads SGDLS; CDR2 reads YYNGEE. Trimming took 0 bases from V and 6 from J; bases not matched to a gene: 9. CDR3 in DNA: TGTGCCAGCAGCGTAGATGCCTTAGCGGGAGGCCTCAATGAGCAGTTCTTC. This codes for CASSVDALAGGLNEQFF. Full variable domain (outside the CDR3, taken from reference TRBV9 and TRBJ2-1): DSGVTQTPKHLITATGQRVTLRCSPRSGDLSVYWYQQSLDQGLQFLIQYYNGEERAKGNILERFSAQQFPDLHSELNLSSLELGDSALYFCASSVDALAGGLNEQFFGPGTRLTVL.

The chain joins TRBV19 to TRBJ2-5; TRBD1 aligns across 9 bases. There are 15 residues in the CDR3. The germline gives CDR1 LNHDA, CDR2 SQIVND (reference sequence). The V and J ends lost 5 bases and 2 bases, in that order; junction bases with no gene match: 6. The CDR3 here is CASSHPGQGQETQYF. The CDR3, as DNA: TGTGCCAGTAGTCATCCGGGACAGGGACAAGAGACCCAGTACTTC.

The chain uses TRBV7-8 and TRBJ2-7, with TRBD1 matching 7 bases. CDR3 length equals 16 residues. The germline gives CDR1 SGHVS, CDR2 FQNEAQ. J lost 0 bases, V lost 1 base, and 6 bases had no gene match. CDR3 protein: CASSLGPGTDSYEQYV. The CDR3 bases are TGTGCCAGCAGCTTAGGGCCCGGGACAGACTCCTACGAGCAGTACGTC.

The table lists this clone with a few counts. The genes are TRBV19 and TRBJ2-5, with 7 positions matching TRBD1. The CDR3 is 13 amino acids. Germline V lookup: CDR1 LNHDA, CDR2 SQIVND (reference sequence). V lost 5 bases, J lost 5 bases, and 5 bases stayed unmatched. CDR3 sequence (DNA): TGTGCCAGTAGTGTCAGGGGGTCGGAGACCCAGTACTTC. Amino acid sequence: CASSVRGSETQYF. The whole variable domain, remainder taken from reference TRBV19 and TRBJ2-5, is DGGITQSPKYLFRKEGQNVTLSCEQNLNHDAMYWYRQDPGQGLRLIYYSQIVNDFQKGDIAEGYSVSREKKESFPLTVTSAQKNPTAFYLCASSVRGSETQYFGPGTRLLVL.

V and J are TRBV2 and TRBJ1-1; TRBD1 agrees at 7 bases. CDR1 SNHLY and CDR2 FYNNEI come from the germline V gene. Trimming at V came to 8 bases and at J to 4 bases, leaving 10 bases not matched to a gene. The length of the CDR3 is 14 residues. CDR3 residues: CASENDRVGTEAFF. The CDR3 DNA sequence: TGTGCCAGCGAAAACGACAGGGTAGGCACTGAAGCTTTCTTT.

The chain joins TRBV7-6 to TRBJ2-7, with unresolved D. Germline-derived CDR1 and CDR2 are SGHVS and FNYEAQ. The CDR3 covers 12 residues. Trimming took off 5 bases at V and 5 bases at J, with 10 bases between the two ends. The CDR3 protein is CASSGGENEQYV. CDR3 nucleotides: TGTGCCAGCAGCGGCGGTGAGAACGAGCAGTACGTC.

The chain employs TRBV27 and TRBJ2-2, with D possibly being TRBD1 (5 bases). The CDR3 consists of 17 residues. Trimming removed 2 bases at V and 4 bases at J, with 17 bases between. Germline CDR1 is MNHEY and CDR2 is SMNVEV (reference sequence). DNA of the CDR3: TGTGCCAGCAGTTTAGGCTTGTCAGGGTTGGGCACCGGGGAGCTGTTTTTT. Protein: CASSLGLSGLGTGELFF.

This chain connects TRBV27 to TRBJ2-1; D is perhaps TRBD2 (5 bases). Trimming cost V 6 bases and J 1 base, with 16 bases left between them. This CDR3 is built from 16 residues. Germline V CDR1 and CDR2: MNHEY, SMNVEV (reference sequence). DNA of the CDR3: TGTGCCAGCAGATCCCAAGTCCGGGGTTCCTACAATGAGCAGTTCTTC. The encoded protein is CASRSQVRGSYNEQFF.

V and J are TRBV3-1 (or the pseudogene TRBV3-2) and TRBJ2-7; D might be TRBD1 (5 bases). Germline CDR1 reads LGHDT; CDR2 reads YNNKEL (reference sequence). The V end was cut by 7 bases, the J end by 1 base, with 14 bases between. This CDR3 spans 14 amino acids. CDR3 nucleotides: TGTGCCAGCACGGATAGGCCAGGGTCCTACGAGCAGTACTTC. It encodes CASTDRPGSYEQYF.

The CDR3 protein is CASSRRDRGNEQFF. CDR3 nucleotides: TGTGCCAGCAGTCGCCGGGACAGGGGCAATGAGCAGTTCTTC. The chain couples TRBV27 to TRBJ2-1, with 10 bases lining up with TRBD1. This CDR3 spans 14 amino acids. Per germline, CDR1 MNHEY and CDR2 SMNVEV (reference sequence). With 5 bases clipped from V and 6 bases from J, the junction kept 4 bases outside the gene matches.

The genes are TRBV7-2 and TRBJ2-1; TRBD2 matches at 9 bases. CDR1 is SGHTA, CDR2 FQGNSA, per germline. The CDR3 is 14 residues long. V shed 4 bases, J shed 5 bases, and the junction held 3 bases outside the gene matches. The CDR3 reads CASSWAGGDNEQFF. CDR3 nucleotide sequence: TGTGCCAGCAGCTGGGCGGGAGGGGACAATGAGCAGTTCTTC.